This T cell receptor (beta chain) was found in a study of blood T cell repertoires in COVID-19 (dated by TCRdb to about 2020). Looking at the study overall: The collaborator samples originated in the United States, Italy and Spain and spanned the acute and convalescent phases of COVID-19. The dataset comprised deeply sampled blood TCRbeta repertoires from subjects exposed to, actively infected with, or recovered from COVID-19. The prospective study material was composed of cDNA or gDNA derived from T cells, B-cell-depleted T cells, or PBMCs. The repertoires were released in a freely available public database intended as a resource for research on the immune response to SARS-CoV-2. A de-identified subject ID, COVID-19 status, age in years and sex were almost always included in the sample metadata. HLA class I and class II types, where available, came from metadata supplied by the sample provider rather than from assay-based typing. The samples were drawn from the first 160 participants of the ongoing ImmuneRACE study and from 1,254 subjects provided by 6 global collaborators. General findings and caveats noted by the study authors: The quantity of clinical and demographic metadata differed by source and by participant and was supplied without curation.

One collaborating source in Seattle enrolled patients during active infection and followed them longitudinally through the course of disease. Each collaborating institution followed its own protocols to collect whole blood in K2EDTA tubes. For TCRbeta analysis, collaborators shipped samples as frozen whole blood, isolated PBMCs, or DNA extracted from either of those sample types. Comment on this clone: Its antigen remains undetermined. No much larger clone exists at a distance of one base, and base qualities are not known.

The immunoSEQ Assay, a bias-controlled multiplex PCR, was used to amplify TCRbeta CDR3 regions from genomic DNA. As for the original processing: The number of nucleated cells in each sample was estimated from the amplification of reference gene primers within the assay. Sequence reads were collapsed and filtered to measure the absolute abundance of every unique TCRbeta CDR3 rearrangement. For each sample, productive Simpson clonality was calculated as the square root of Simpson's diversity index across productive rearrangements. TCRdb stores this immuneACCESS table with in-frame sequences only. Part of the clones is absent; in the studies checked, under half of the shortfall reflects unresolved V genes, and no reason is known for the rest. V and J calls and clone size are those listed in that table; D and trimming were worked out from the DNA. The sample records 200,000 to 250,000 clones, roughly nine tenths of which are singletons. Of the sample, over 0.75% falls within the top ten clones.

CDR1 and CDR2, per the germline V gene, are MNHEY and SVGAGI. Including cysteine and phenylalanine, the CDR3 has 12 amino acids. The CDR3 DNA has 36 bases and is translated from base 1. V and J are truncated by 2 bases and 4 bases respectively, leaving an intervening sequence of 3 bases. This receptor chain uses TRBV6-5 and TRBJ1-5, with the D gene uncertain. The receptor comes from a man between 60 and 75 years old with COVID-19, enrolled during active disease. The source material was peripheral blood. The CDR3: CASSYHNQPQHF. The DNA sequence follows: TGTGCCAGCAGTTACCATAATCAGCCCCAGCATTTT.